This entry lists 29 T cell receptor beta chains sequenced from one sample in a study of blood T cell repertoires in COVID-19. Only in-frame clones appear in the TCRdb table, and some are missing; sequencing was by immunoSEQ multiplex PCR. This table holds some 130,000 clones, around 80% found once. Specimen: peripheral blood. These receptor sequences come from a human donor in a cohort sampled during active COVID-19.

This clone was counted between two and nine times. CDR3 in amino acids: CASSFTGYLDEQYF. The CDR3 DNA reads TGCGCCAGCAGCTTCACAGGGTACCTGGACGAGCAGTACTTC. The genes are TRBV5-1 and TRBJ2-7, with D possibly TRBD1 on 6 matching bases. Germline CDR1 and CDR2: SGHRS and YFSETQ. The CDR3 contains 14 residues. Trimming removed 2 bases at V and 5 bases at J, with 14 bases between.

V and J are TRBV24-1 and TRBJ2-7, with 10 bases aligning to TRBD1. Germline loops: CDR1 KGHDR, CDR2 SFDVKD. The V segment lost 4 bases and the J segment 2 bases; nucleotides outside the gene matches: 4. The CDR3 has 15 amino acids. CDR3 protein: CATSDPGQGAYEQYF. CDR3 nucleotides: TGTGCCACCAGTGACCCCGGACAGGGGGCCTACGAGCAGTACTTC.

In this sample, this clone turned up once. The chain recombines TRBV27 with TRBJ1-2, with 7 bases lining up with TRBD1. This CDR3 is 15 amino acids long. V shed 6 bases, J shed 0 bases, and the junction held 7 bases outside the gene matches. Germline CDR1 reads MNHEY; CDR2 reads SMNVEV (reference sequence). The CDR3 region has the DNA TGTGCCAGCAGCTGGGACAGCCGTTCTAACTATGGCTACACCTTC. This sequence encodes CASSWDSRSNYGYTF.

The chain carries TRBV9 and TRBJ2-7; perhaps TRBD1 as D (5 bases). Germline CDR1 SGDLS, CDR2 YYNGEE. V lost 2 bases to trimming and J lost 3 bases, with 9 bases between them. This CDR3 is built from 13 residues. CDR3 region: CASSVQGNYEQYF. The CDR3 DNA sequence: TGTGCCAGCAGCGTGCAGGGTAACTACGAGCAGTACTTC.

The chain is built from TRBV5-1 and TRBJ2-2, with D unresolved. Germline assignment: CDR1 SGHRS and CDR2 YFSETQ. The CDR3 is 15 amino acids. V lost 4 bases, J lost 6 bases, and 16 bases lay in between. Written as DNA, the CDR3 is TGCGCCAGCAGCCTGCTGGGCCTCGGATCCGGGGAGCTGTTTTTT. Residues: CASSLLGLGSGELFF.

The CDR3 sequence is CAISESGDGRAHEQYF. CDR3 sequence (DNA): TGTGCCATCAGTGAGTCGGGGGACGGGAGAGCGCACGAGCAGTACTTC. This sequence joins TRBV10-3 and TRBJ2-7, with D tentatively TRBD2 (6 bases). In germline, CDR1 is ENHRY, CDR2 SYGVKD. CDR3 length: 16 residues. Trimming took 0 bases from V and 5 from J, leaving 17 bases between them.

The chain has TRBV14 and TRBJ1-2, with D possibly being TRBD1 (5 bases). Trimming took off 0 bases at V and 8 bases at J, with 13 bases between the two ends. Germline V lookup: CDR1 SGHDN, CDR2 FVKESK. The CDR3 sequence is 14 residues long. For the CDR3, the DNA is TGTGCCAGCAGCCAAGAGAGGGGAGGGTACGGCTACACCTTC. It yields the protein CASSQERGGYGYTF.

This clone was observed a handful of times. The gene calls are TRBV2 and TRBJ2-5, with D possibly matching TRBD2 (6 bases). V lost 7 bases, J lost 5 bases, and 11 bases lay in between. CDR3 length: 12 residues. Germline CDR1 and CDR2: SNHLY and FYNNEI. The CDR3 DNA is TGTGCCAGCAACCTAGCGACGGAGACCCAGTACTTC. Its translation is CASNLATETQYF. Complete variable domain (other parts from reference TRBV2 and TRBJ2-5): EPEVTQTPSHQVTQMGQEVILRCVPISNHLYFYWYRQILGQKVEFLVSFYNNEISEKSEIFDDQFSVERPDGSNFTLKIRSTKLEDSAMYFCASNLATETQYFGPGTRLLVL.

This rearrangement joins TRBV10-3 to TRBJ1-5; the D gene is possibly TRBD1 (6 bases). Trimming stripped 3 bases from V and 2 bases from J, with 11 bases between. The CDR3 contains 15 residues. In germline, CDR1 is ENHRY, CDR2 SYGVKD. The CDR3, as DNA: TGTGCCATCAGTGACCCTCGACAGGGCAATCAGCCCCAGCATTTT. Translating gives CAISDPRQGNQPQHF.

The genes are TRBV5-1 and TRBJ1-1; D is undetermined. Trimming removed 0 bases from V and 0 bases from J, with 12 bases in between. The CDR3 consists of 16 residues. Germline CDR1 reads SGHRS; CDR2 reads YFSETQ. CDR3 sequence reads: CASSLGAGPVNTEAFF. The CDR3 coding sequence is TGCGCCAGCAGCTTGGGAGCGGGCCCTGTGAACACTGAAGCTTTCTTT.

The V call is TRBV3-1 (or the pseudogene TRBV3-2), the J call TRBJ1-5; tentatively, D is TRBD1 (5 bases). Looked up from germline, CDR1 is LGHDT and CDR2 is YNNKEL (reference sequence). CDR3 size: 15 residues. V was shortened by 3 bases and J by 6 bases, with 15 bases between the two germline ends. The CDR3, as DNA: TGTGCCAGCAGCCAGACGCGGGGCCTGGGTCAGCCCCAGCATTTT. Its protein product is CASSQTRGLGQPQHF.

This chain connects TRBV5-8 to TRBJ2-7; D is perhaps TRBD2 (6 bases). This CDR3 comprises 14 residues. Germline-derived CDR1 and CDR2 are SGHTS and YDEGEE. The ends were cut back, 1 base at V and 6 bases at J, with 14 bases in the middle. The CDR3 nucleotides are TGTGCCAGCAGCTTGCTTCCCCTGGAGGGCGAGCAGTACTTC. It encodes CASSLLPLEGEQYF. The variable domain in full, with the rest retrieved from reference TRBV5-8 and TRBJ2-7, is EAGVTQSPTHLIKTRGQQATLRCSPISGHTSVYWYQQALGLGLQFLLWYDEGEERNRGNFPPRFSGRQFPNYSSELNVNALELEDSALYLCASSLLPLEGEQYFGPGTRLTVT.

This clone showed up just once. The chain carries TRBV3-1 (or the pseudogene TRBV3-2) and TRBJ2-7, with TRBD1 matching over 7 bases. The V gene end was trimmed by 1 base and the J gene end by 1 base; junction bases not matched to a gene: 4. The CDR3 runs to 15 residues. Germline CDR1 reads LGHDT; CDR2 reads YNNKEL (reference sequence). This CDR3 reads CASSQGSGGSYEQYF. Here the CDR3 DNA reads TGTGCCAGCAGCCAAGGCTCAGGGGGTTCCTACGAGCAGTACTTC.

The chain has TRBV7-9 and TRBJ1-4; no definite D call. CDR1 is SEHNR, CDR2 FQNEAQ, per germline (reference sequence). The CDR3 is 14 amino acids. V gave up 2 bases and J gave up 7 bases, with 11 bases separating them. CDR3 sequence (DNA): TGTGCCAGCAGCTTAAACGAGGGCGGTGAAAAACTGTTTTTT. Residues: CASSLNEGGEKLFF.

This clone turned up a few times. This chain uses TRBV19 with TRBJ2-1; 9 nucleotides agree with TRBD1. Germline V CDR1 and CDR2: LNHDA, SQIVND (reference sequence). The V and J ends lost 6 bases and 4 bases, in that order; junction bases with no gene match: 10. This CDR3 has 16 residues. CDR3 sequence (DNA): TGTGCCAGTAGAGGGGACCGCGGGACAGGGTACAATGAGCAGTTCTTC. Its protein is CASRGDRGTGYNEQFF.

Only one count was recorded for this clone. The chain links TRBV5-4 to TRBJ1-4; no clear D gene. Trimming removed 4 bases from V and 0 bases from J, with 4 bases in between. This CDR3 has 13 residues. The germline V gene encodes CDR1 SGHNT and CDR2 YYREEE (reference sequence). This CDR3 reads CASSPATNEKLFF. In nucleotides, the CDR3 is TGTGCCAGCAGCCCCGCAACTAATGAAAAACTGTTTTTT.

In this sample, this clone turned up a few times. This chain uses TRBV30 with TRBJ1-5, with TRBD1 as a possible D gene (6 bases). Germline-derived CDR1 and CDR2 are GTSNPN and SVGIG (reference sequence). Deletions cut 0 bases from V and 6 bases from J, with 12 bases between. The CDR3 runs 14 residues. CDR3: CAWSVGGGSQPQHF. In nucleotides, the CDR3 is TGTGCCTGGAGTGTTGGGGGGGGCAGTCAGCCCCAGCATTTT.

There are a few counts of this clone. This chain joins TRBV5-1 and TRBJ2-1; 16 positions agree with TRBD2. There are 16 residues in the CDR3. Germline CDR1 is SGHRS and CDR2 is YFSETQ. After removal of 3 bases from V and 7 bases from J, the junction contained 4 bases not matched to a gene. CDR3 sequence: CASSSPGLAGGNEQFF. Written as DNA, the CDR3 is TGCGCCAGCAGCTCACCGGGACTAGCGGGGGGGAATGAGCAGTTCTTC.

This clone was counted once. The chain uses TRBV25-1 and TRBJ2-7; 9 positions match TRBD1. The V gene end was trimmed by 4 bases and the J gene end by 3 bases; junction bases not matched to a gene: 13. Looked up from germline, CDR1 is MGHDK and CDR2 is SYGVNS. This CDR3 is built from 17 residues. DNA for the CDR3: TGTGCCAGCAGTGCAACATCCGCCGGGACAGGGCTCTACGAGCAGTACTTC. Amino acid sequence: CASSATSAGTGLYEQYF.

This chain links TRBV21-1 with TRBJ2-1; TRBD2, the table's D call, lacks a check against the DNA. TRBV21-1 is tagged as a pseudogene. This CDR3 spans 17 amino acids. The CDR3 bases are TGTGCCAGCCCCTGGACTAGCGGGGGGCTGGTGATTGGTGAGCAGTTCTTC. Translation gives CASPWTSGGLVIGEQFF.

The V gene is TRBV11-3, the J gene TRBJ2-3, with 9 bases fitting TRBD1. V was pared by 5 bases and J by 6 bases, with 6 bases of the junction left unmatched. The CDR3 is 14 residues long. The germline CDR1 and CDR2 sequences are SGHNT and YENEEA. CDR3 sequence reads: CASSTTGGVDTQYF. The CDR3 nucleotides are TGTGCCAGCAGCACGACAGGGGGTGTGGATACGCAGTATTTT.

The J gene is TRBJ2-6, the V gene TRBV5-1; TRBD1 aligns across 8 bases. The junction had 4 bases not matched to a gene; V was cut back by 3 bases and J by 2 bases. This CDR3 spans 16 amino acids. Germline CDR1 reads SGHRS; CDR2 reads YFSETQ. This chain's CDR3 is CASSWSGGAGANVLTF. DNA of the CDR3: TGCGCCAGCAGCTGGTCAGGGGGCGCTGGGGCCAACGTCCTGACTTTC.

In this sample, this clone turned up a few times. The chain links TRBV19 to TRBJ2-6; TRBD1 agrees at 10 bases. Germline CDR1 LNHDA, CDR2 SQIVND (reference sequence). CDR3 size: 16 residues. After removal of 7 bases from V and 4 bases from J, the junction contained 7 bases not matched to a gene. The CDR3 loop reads CASNDRGLSGANVLTF. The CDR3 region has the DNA TGTGCCAGTAACGACAGGGGGCTGTCCGGGGCCAACGTCCTGACTTTC. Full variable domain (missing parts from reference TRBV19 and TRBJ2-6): DGGITQSPKYLFRKEGQNVTLSCEQNLNHDAMYWYRQDPGQGLRLIYYSQIVNDFQKGDIAEGYSVSREKKESFPLTVTSAQKNPTAFYLCASNDRGLSGANVLTFGAGSRLTVL.

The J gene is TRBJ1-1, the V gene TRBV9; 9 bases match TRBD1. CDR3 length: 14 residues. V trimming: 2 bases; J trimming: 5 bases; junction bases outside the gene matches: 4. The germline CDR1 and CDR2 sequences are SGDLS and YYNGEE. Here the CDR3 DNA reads TGTGCCAGCAGCGTGGGGACAGGGCTGACTGAAGCTTTCTTT. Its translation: CASSVGTGLTEAFF.

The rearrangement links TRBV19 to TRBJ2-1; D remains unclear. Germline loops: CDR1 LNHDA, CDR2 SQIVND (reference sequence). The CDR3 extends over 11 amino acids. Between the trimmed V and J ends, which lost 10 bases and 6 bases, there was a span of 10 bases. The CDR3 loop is CATTAANEQFF. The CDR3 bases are TGTGCCACAACGGCGGCCAATGAGCAGTTCTTC.

The CDR3 sequence: CASSWTGVGNEQFF. CDR3 sequence (DNA): TGTGCCAGCAGTTGGACAGGGGTTGGTAATGAGCAGTTCTTC. This rearrangement joins TRBV2 to TRBJ2-1; 9 bases are shared with TRBD1. The CDR3 has 14 amino acids. The germline gives CDR1 SNHLY, CDR2 FYNNEI. V dropped 5 bases and J dropped 7; count of bases not matched to a gene: 6.

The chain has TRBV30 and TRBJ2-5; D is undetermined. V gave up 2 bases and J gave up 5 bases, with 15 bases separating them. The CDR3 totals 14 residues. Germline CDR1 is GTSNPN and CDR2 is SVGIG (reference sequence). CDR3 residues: CAWSTGSSTETQYF. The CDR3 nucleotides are TGTGCCTGGAGTACCGGGTCCTCCACCGAGACCCAGTACTTC.

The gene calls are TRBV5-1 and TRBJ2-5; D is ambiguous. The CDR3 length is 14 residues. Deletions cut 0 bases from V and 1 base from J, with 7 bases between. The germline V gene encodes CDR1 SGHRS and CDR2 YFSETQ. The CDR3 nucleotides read TGCGCCAGCAGCTTGGTCCAGGTCCAAGAGACCCAGTACTTC. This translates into CASSLVQVQETQYF.

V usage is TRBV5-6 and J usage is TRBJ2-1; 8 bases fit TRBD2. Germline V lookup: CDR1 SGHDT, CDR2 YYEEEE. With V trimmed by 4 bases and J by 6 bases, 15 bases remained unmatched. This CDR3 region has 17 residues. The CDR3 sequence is CASSPREGLWGGNEQFF. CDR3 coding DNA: TGTGCCAGCAGCCCCCGGGAGGGACTTTGGGGGGGCAATGAGCAGTTCTTC.